This TCR beta chain was recovered during a study of blood T cell repertoires in COVID-19. Study details: Both acute and convalescent COVID-19 samples were obtained from the United States, Italy and Spain. T cells, B-cell-depleted T cells, or PBMCs supplied cDNA or gDNA.

Sequencing used immunoSEQ multiplex PCR; TCRdb keeps in-frame clones, though not all of them. The sample has approximately 500,000 clones, roughly nine tenths seen once. One Seattle source followed patients from active infection through their disease course. In germline, CDR1 is SEHNR, CDR2 FQNEAQ (reference sequence). This CDR3 is 14 amino acids long. Unmatched junction bases numbered 7, after V lost 5 bases and J lost 4 bases. This sequence originates from a woman between 50 and 59 years old with COVID-19, enrolled during active disease. The chain carries TRBV7-9 and TRBJ1-1; 7 nucleotides agree with TRBD1. Material: peripheral blood. The CDR3 sequence: CASSPQGDGTEAFF. CDR3 nucleotide sequence: TGTGCCAGCAGCCCCCAGGGGGACGGCACTGAAGCTTTCTTT. Together with reference TRBV7-9 and TRBJ1-1, the CDR3 gives the full variable domain: DTGVSQNPRHKITKRGQNVTFRCDPISEHNRLYWYRQTLGQGPEFLTYFQNEAQLEKSRLLSDRFSAERPKGSFSTLEIQRTEQGDSAMYLCASSPQGDGTEAFFGQGTRLTVV.